Presented here are 10 T cell receptor beta chains from one specimen sequenced in a study of T cell responses to AZD1222 COVID-19 vaccine. Profiling relied on immunoSEQ multiplex PCR, and the TCRdb table lists in-frame clones only, not all of them. The sample contains some 100,000 clones, 91% of which appear only once. The sample was peripheral blood, taken on day 0 of AZD1222 vaccination. The receptors were sampled from an adult in good health.

The V call is TRBV27, the J call TRBJ1-6; no clear D gene. The CDR3 length is 14 residues. V lost 4 bases to trimming and J lost 1 base, with 5 bases between them. Germline CDR1 is MNHEY and CDR2 is SMNVEV (reference sequence). The CDR3 DNA sequence: TGTGCCAGCAGTTCAATATCCTATAATTCACCCCTCCACTTT. Amino acid sequence: CASSSISYNSPLHF.

As to this clone: Compared with germline, one end of the junction differs, possibly owing to a read error. Within the sample, other DNA sequences also encode this same CDR3. The chain has TRBV7-7 and TRBJ1-1; D unresolved. The germline V gene encodes CDR1 SSHAT and CDR2 FNYEAQ (reference sequence). This CDR3 contains 13 residues. CDR3 coding DNA: TGTGCTAGCAGCTTAACCGAGAACACTGAAGCTTTCTTT. Translation gives CASSLTENTEAFF.

This clone came up once. V is TRBV7-2 and J is TRBJ2-1; D perhaps matches TRBD2 (6 bases). The CDR3 is 15 amino acids. Germline CDR1 is SGHTA and CDR2 is FQGNSA. The V and J ends lost 5 bases and 7 bases respectively, with 18 bases between them. The CDR3 DNA follows: TGTGCCAGCAGCGCACCCGGTGGGGACTGGAATGAGCAGTTCTTC. This encodes CASSAPGGDWNEQFF. The whole variable domain, remainder taken from reference TRBV7-2 and TRBJ2-1, is GAGVSQSPSNKVTEKGKDVELRCDPISGHTALYWYRQSLGQGLEFLIYFQGNSAPDKSGLPSDRFSAERTGGSVSTLTIQRTQQEDSAVYLCASSAPGGDWNEQFFGPGTRLTVL.

The CDR3: CAGRGYTDTQYF. The CDR3, as DNA: TGTGCCGGCCGGGGTTACACAGATACGCAGTATTTT. This sequence joins TRBV30 and TRBJ2-3, with D possibly TRBD2 on 5 matching bases. Germline CDR1 is GTSNPN and CDR2 is SVGIG (reference sequence). The CDR3 loop spans 12 amino acids. Trimming left V 8 bases short and J 2 bases short, with 11 bases between.

This clone came up once. The J gene is TRBJ2-3, the V gene TRBV29-1; 7 bases match TRBD2. The germline V gene has CDR1 SQVTM and CDR2 ANQGSEA. Trimming removed 6 bases from V and 0 bases from J; junction bases left unmatched: 3. CDR3 length: 13 residues. In DNA, the CDR3 is TGCAGCGTGGGGGGGGGAAGCACAGATACGCAGTATTTT. Translation: CSVGGGSTDTQYF.

The J gene is TRBJ1-2, the V gene TRBV7-8; D unclear. Germline V gene lookup returns CDR1 SGHVS and CDR2 FQNEAQ. V lost 5 bases, J lost 8 bases, and 12 bases lay in between. The CDR3 loop spans 12 amino acids. Here the CDR3 reads CASSGEGPGYTF. DNA for the CDR3: TGTGCCAGCAGCGGGGAGGGCCCCGGCTACACCTTC. The full variable domain, completed using reference TRBV7-8 and TRBJ1-2, is GAGVSQSPRYKVAKRGQDVALRCDPISGHVSLFWYQQALGQGPEFLTYFQNEAQLDKSGLPSDRFFAERPEGSVSTLKIQRTQQEDSAVYLCASSGEGPGYTFGSGTRLTVV.

The chain couples TRBV27 to TRBJ2-7, with D uncertain. The V end was cut by 4 bases, the J end by 7 bases, with 14 bases between. The CDR3 consists of 13 residues. In germline, CDR1 is MNHEY, CDR2 SMNVEV (reference sequence). In DNA, the CDR3 is TGTGCCAGCAGTTCAGCATCCTACGTAGAGCAGTACTTC. Translation gives CASSSASYVEQYF.

The chain links TRBV3-1 (or the pseudogene TRBV3-2) to TRBJ1-2; D unresolved. V lost 3 bases, J lost 4 bases, and 9 bases lay in between. This CDR3 contains 13 residues. The germline gives CDR1 LGHDT, CDR2 YNNKEL (reference sequence). The CDR3: CASSQGGGYGYTF. CDR3 nucleotide sequence: TGTGCCAGCAGCCAGGGCGGTGGCTATGGCTACACCTTC.

The chain couples TRBV7-9 to TRBJ2-1, with 7 positions matching TRBD2. V dropped 4 bases and J dropped 3; count of bases not matched to a gene: 6. Germline CDR1 reads SEHNR; CDR2 reads FQNEAQ (reference sequence). This CDR3 contains 15 residues. The CDR3 protein is CASSSSREVYNEQFF. The CDR3 DNA reads as TGTGCCAGCAGCTCGAGTCGGGAGGTCTACAATGAGCAGTTCTTC.

This sequence joins TRBV7-9 and TRBJ2-1; TRBD2 agrees at 10 bases. CDR3 size: 16 residues. Germline CDR1 SEHNR, CDR2 FQNEAQ (reference sequence). V shed 2 bases, J shed 7 bases, and the junction held 8 bases outside the gene matches. CDR3 DNA sequence: TGTGCCAGCAGCTTACTAGCGGGGGCGCTGGGGAATGAGCAGTTCTTC. Translated: CASSLLAGALGNEQFF.